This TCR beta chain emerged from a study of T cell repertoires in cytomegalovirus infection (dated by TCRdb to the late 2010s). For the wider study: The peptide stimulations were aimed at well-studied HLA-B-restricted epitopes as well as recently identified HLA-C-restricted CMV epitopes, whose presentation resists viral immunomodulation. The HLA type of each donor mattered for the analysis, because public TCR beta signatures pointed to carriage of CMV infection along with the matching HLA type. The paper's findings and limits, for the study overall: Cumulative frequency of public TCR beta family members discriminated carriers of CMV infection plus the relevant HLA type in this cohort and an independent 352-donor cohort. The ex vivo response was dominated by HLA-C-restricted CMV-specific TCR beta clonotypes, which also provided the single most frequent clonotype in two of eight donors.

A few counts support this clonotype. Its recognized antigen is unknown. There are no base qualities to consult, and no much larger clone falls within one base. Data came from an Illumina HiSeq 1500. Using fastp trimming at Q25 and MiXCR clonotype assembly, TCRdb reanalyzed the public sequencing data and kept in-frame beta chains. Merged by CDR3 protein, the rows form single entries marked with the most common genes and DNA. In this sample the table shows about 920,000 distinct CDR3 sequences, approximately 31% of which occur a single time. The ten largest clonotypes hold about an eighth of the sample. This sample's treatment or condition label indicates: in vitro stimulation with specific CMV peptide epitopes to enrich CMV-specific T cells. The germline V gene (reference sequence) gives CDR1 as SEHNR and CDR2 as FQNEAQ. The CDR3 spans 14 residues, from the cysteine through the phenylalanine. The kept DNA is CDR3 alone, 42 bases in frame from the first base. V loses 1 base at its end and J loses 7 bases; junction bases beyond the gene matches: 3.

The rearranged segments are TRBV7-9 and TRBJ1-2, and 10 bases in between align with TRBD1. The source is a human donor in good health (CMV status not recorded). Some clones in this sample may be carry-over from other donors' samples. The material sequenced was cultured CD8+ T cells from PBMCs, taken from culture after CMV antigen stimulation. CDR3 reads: CASSLGQGAFGYTF. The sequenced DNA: TGTGCCAGCAGCTTAGGACAGGGGGCTTTTGGCTACACCTTC.